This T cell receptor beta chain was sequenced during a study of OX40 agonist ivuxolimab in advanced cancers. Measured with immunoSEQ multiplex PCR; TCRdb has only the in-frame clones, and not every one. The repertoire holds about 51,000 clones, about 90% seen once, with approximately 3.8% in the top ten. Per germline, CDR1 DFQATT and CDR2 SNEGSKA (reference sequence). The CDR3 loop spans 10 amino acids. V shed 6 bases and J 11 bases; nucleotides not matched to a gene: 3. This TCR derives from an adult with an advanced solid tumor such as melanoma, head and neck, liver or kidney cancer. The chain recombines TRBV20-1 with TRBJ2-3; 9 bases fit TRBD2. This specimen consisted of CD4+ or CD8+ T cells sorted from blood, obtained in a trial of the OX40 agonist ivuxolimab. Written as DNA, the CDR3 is TGCAGTGCAGAGCGGGAGGTGCAGTATTTT. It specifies CSAEREVQYF.